Listed below are T cell receptor beta chains from one sample, sequenced in a study of OX40 agonist ivuxolimab in advanced cancers. Here immunoSEQ multiplex PCR was the method, and the copy in TCRdb shows in-frame clones only, minus some. The sample carries tens of thousands of clones, approximately 89% recorded once. The source was CD4+ or CD8+ T cells sorted from blood, collected in a trial of the OX40 agonist ivuxolimab. The receptor set was obtained from an adult with an advanced solid tumor such as melanoma, head and neck, liver or kidney cancer. Each CDR3 is given with its conserved first and last residue. The D gene is left open where the match is weak. Clone size is given for some rows only: seen once, a few or many times, or a class if the clone is expanded.

D	V	J	size	CDR3	DNA
.	TRBV7-2	TRBJ2-3	.	CASSPRTVADTQYF	TGTGCCAGCAGCCCCAGAACCGTGGCAGATACGCAGTATTTT
.	TRBV5-1	TRBJ2-5	.	CASSLAGPRQETQYF	TGCGCCAGCAGCTTGGCCGGGCCCCGGCAAGAGACCCAGTACTTC
.	TRBV6-5	TRBJ1-2	.	CASRARGSYGYTF	TGTGCCAGCAGAGCCAGAGGATCCTATGGCTACACCTTC
.	TRBV30	TRBJ2-7	.	CARQDKYEQYF	TGTGCCCGACAGGATAAGTACGAGCAGTACTTC
TRBD1	TRBV27	TRBJ1-5	.	CASRPGQGAWSGQPQHF	TGTGCCAGCAGACCGGGACAGGGCGCATGGAGCGGTCAGCCCCAGCATTTT
.	TRBV5-4	TRBJ2-3	.	CASYRGAENTDTQYF	TGTGCCAGCTATCGGGGGGCAGAGAACACAGATACGCAGTATTTT
TRBD1	TRBV19	TRBJ1-1	.	CASSSRTGRSTEAFF	TGTGCCAGTAGTTCCCGGACAGGGCGGAGCACTGAAGCTTTCTTT
.	TRBV6-5	TRBJ1-2	.	CASSYSIRNGYTF	TGTGCCAGCAGTTACTCAATCCGGAACGGCTACACCTTC
.	TRBV18	TRBJ1-5	medium-sized	CASSPSGDQPQHF	TGTGCCAGCTCACCGTCGGGGGATCAGCCCCAGCATTTT
TRBD2	TRBV13	TRBJ2-7	.	CASSPGLAGPTYEQYF	TGTGCCAGCAGCCCGGGACTAGCGGGACCCACCTACGAGCAGTACTTC
TRBD2	TRBV7-9	TRBJ2-1	once	CASSLLAGGLNEQFF	TGTGCCAGCAGCTTATTAGCGGGAGGGTTGAATGAGCAGTTCTTC
TRBD1	TRBV5-4	TRBJ2-3	.	CASSLPGQRSTDTQYF	TGTGCCAGCAGCTTACCGGGACAGAGATCCACAGATACGCAGTATTTT
TRBD2	TRBV7-3	TRBJ2-1	.	CASSREGGSSYNEQFF	TGTGCCAGCAGCCGAGAGGGCGGGAGCTCCTACAATGAGCAGTTCTTC
TRBD1	TRBV6-1	TRBJ1-1	.	CASSQDRADTEAFF	TGTGCCAGCAGTCAGGACAGGGCAGACACTGAAGCTTTCTTT
.	TRBV28	TRBJ2-1	.	CASSGDLLAPSSYNEQFF	TGTGCCAGCAGTGGCGACCTCCTAGCGCCAAGCTCCTACAATGAGCAGTTCTTC
TRBD2	TRBV7-2	TRBJ2-7	.	CASSSWTSGTSYEQYF	TGTGCCAGCAGCTCGTGGACTAGCGGGACCTCCTACGAGCAGTACTTC
.	TRBV6-5	TRBJ2-5	.	CASRPGSGETQYF	TGTGCCAGCAGACCGGGGAGTGGGGAGACCCAGTACTTC
.	TRBV2	TRBJ2-7	few	CASGSERSRSGEQYF	TGTGCCAGCGGCTCGGAGCGGAGCCGTTCGGGCGAGCAGTACTTC
.	TRBV5-1	TRBJ2-2	.	CASSLGARTNTGELFF	TGCGCCAGCAGCTTGGGGGCGAGGACGAACACCGGGGAGCTGTTTTTT
.	TRBV5-1	TRBJ2-7	once	CASSPGASADQGQYF	TGCGCCAGCAGCCCGGGGGCGTCCGCAGATCAAGGGCAGTACTTC
.	TRBV7-6	TRBJ1-1	once	CASRQGGVYNRGESVNTEAFF	TGTGCCAGCAGGCAGGGAGGGGTGTACAATAGGGGGGAGTCCGTGAACACTGAAGCTTTCTTT
TRBD1	TRBV11-2	TRBJ1-2	.	CASSLETGLNYGYTF	TGTGCCAGCAGCTTAGAGACAGGGCTTAACTATGGCTACACCTTC
TRBD1	TRBV2	TRBJ2-5	few	CASSLRDRGRAAQYF	TGTGCCAGCAGTCTCCGGGACAGGGGGAGGGCGGCCCAGTACTTC
.	TRBV9	TRBJ1-3	.	CASSGQSAISGNTIYF	TGTGCCAGCAGCGGACAGTCGGCGATCTCTGGAAACACCATATATTTT
TRBD2	TRBV18	TRBJ2-7	.	CASSPDGGRGEQYF	TGTGCCAGCTCACCAGATGGAGGGAGGGGCGAGCAGTACTTC
.	TRBV5-8	TRBJ1-2	.	CASSVAGRYYGYTF	TGTGCCAGCAGCGTTGCGGGCAGGTACTATGGCTACACCTTC
.	TRBV6-5	TRBJ2-7	.	CASSYSTGHSYEQYF	TGTGCCAGCAGTTACTCAACGGGACACTCCTACGAGCAGTACTTC
.	TRBV18	TRBJ1-1	.	CASSPRAGTMNTEAFF	TGTGCCAGCTCACCTCGGGCAGGGACCATGAACACTGAAGCTTTCTTT
.	TRBV19	TRBJ1-2	.	CASSSQDSLNYGYTF	TGTGCCAGTAGTTCCCAGGACAGCTTAAACTATGGCTACACCTTC
TRBD2	TRBV7-2	TRBJ2-5	.	CASSPRLAGGIETQYF	TGTGCCAGCAGCCCCCGACTAGCGGGAGGGATCGAGACCCAGTACTTC
.	TRBV27	TRBJ2-1	.	CASSSSGNEQFF	TGTGCCAGCAGTTCGTCAGGGAATGAGCAGTTCTTC
.	TRBV11-3	TRBJ2-3	.	CASSPEADTQYF	TGTGCCAGCAGCCCGGAGGCAGATACGCAGTATTTT
.	TRBV5-1	TRBJ2-5	.	CASSLAENAPQETQYF	TGCGCCAGCAGCTTGGCGGAGAACGCCCCTCAAGAGACCCAGTACTTC
.	TRBV7-6	TRBJ2-7	.	CASSSSSAYEQYF	TGTGCCAGCAGCTCATCTAGCGCATACGAGCAGTACTTC
TRBD2	TRBV7-4	TRBJ2-1	.	CASSWAMRERDPLRQFF	TGTGCCAGCAGCTGGGCTATGCGGGAGCGGGACCCTTTAAGGCAGTTCTTC
TRBD1	TRBV10-3	TRBJ2-7	few	CAISEGGTGTTTWYF	TGTGCCATCAGTGAGGGGGGGACAGGGACTACTACGTGGTACTTC
TRBD1	TRBV18	TRBJ2-6	.	CASSPRTGSLSGANVLTF	TGTGCCAGCTCACCCAGGACAGGGAGCCTCTCTGGGGCCAACGTCCTGACTTTC
TRBD1	TRBV6-1	TRBJ1-1	.	CASWGQALNTEAFF	TGTGCCAGTTGGGGACAGGCGTTGAACACTGAAGCTTTCTTT
.	TRBV12-5	TRBJ2-3	.	CASGLKGVTDTQYF	TGTGCTAGTGGTTTAAAGGGGGTCACAGATACGCAGTATTTT
.	TRBV9	TRBJ1-3	.	CASSVQGVSGNTIYF	TGTGCCAGCAGCGTCCAGGGTGTCTCTGGAAACACCATATATTTT
.	TRBV10-1	TRBJ2-5	.	CASSPGAVRTQYF	TGCGCCAGCAGTCCGGGGGCCGTGAGGACCCAGTACTTC
TRBD2	TRBV2	TRBJ2-2	.	CASSETEIAGSGELFF	TGTGCCAGCAGTGAAACAGAGATAGCGGGAAGCGGGGAGCTGTTTTTT
.	TRBV7-2	TRBJ2-3	.	CASSLARPDTQYF	TGTGCCAGCAGCTTAGCTAGGCCAGATACGCAGTATTTT
TRBD2	TRBV7-2	TRBJ2-7	.	CASSPPGTSNEQYF	TGTGCCAGCAGCCCGCCCGGGACTAGTAACGAGCAGTACTTC
.	TRBV30	TRBJ1-5	.	CAWSVRLSNSNQPQHF	TGTGCCTGGAGTGTACGACTGTCCAATAGCAATCAGCCCCAGCATTTT
.	TRBV5-1	TRBJ2-2	.	CASSLVSAGPPGELFF	TGCGCCAGCAGCTTGGTATCGGCAGGTCCACCCGGGGAGCTGTTTTTT
.	TRBV27	TRBJ2-1	.	CASSPPRESYYNEQFF	TGTGCCAGCAGTCCCCCAAGGGAAAGCTACTACAATGAGCAGTTCTTC
.	TRBV19	TRBJ2-3	.	CASSASQGVRTDTQYF	TGTGCCAGTAGTGCCTCCCAAGGGGTGAGGACAGATACGCAGTATTTT
.	TRBV4-2	TRBJ1-6	.	CASSQGGVDSPLHF	TGTGCCAGCAGCCAGGGAGGTGTAGATTCACCCCTCCACTTT
TRBD1	TRBV5-1	TRBJ1-4	.	CASSSSGTENEKLFF	TGCGCCAGCAGCTCCTCCGGGACAGAGAATGAAAAACTGTTTTTT
TRBD1	TRBV5-8	TRBJ1-5	once	CASSTQGYSNQPQHF	TGTGCCAGCAGTACACAGGGGTATAGCAATCAGCCCCAGCATTTT
.	TRBV5-1	TRBJ2-5	.	CASSQNQFWETQYF	TGCGCCAGCAGCCAGAACCAATTCTGGGAGACCCAGTACTTC
.	TRBV7-3	TRBJ2-2	few	CASRPSAGELFF	TGTGCCAGCAGACCAAGCGCCGGGGAGCTGTTTTTT
.	TRBV7-8	TRBJ1-2	once	CASSLVREGGYTF	TGTGCCAGCAGCTTAGTCAGGGAAGGCGGCTACACCTTC
.	TRBV7-2	TRBJ2-7	.	CASSFRDGAYEQYF	TGTGCCAGCAGCTTCCGGGACGGGGCCTACGAGCAGTACTTC